This passage covers 10 T cell receptor beta chains from one sample sequenced in a study of brain T cells in children with intractable seizures. Surgery cases with the highest brain T cell transcript signatures were chosen for sequencing. The data were produced by immunoSEQ multiplex PCR, yet TCRdb's version contains in-frame clones alone and is incomplete. The table records about 7,400 clones, 73% of them present only once. Here the sequenced sample was resected brain tissue, taken at surgery. These receptors were taken from a boy in the first two years of life with tuberous sclerosis and intractable seizures.

The V and J genes are TRBV6-5 and TRBJ2-1, with TRBD1 matching 9 bases. V lost 6 bases, J lost 8 bases, and 2 bases stayed unmatched. The germline V gene encodes CDR1 MNHEY and CDR2 SVGAGI. The CDR3 contains 12 residues. The CDR3 here is CASSGQGHEQFF. For the CDR3, the DNA is TGTGCCAGCAGCGGACAGGGGCATGAGCAGTTCTTC.

This chain links TRBV7-9 with TRBJ2-7; D is ambiguous. Trimming removed 1 base from V and 1 base from J, with 8 bases in between. CDR1 and CDR2 from the germline V gene are SEHNR and FQNEAQ (reference sequence). The CDR3 has 14 amino acids. CDR3 nucleotides: TGTGCCAGCAGCTTAGGTTCTAGATCCTACGAGCAGTACTTC. Protein sequence: CASSLGSRSYEQYF.

The chain uses TRBV6-5 and TRBJ2-1; 11 bases match TRBD2. This CDR3 is built from 13 residues. V lost 10 bases, J lost 5 bases, and 4 bases stayed unmatched. Germline V gene sequence: CDR1 MNHEY, CDR2 SVGAGI. For the CDR3, the DNA is TGTGCCATCAGGACTAGCGGGCACAATGAGCAGTTCTTC. Translation: CAIRTSGHNEQFF.

This clone was recorded only once. The rearrangement uses TRBV14 and TRBJ1-3; tentative D call: TRBD1 (6 bases). Per germline, CDR1 SGHDN and CDR2 FVKESK. This CDR3 is 15 amino acids long. V lost 2 bases to trimming and J lost 0 bases, with 8 bases between them. CDR3 sequence reads: CASSQNRASGNTIYF. CDR3 DNA sequence: TGTGCCAGCAGCCAAAACAGGGCCTCTGGAAACACCATATATTTT. The full variable domain, rest sourced from reference TRBV14 and TRBJ1-3, is EAGVTQFPSHSVIEKGQTVTLRCDPISGHDNLYWYRRVMGKEIKFLLHFVKESKQDESGMPNNRFLAERTGGTYSTLKVQPAELEDSGVYFCASSQNRASGNTIYFGEGSWLTVV.

A note on this clone: At the DNA level, this CDR3 is encoded by other sequences in the same sample as well. The chain joins TRBV15 to TRBJ2-7, with TRBD2 matching 8 bases. Germline loops: CDR1 LNHNV, CDR2 YYDKDF (reference sequence). The CDR3 extends over 15 amino acids. Unmatched junction bases numbered 5, after V lost 3 bases and J lost 1 base. The chain's CDR3 is CATSRAGGLSYEQYF. For the CDR3, the DNA is TGTGCCACCAGCAGGGCGGGGGGCCTGTCCTACGAGCAGTACTTC.

The J gene is TRBJ2-7, the V gene TRBV30; tentative D call: TRBD2 (6 bases). CDR3 size: 14 residues. Deletions cut 0 bases from V and 1 base from J, with 10 bases between. The germline V gene has CDR1 GTSNPN and CDR2 SVGIG (reference sequence). The CDR3 bases are TGTGCCTGGAGTGTTGGGGGACTGTCCTACGAGCAGTACTTC. It yields the protein CAWSVGGLSYEQYF.

The V and J genes are TRBV14 and TRBJ2-1, with TRBD2 identical over 8 bases. V lost 2 bases and J lost 7; bases outside the gene matches: 4. The CDR3 covers 14 residues. CDR1 is SGHDN, CDR2 FVKESK, per germline. The CDR3 spells CASSQLTSVNEQFF. CDR3 DNA sequence: TGTGCCAGCAGCCAATTGACTAGCGTAAATGAGCAGTTCTTC.

The chain links TRBV5-8 to TRBJ1-1; no reliable D call. The CDR3 totals 14 residues. Germline loops: CDR1 SGHTS, CDR2 YDEGEE. The V and J ends lost 1 base and 2 bases respectively, with 9 bases between them. CDR3 bases: TGTGCCAGCAGCTTGTATGCCGATAACACTGAAGCTTTCTTT. Translating it yields CASSLYADNTEAFF. Complete variable domain (other parts from reference TRBV5-8 and TRBJ1-1): EAGVTQSPTHLIKTRGQQATLRCSPISGHTSVYWYQQALGLGLQFLLWYDEGEERNRGNFPPRFSGRQFPNYSSELNVNALELEDSALYLCASSLYADNTEAFFGQGTRLTVV.

The CDR3 reads CARELTGTLAFAAFF. The DNA for the CDR3 is TGTGCCAGAGAACTCACCGGGACATTAGCATTTGCGGCTTTCTTT. The chain has TRBV2 and TRBJ1-1; perhaps TRBD1 as D (6 bases). Trimming took off 9 bases at V and 11 bases at J, with 28 bases between the two ends. CDR1 SNHLY and CDR2 FYNNEI come from the germline V gene. This CDR3 is 15 amino acids long. Complete variable domain (other parts from reference TRBV2 and TRBJ1-1): EPEVTQTPSHQVTQMGQEVILRCVPISNHLYFYWYRQILGQKVEFLVSFYNNEISEKSEIFDDQFSVERPDGSNFTLKIRSTKLEDSAMYFCARELTGTLAFAAFFGQGTRLTVV.

The chain employs TRBV6-1 and TRBJ2-1; D is unclear. From germline, CDR1 is MNHNS and CDR2 SASEGT. V was shortened by 11 bases and J by 2 bases, with 7 bases between the two germline ends. This CDR3 region has 11 residues. The chain's CDR3 is CALRAYNEQFF. The CDR3 DNA reads as TGTGCCCTAAGGGCCTACAATGAGCAGTTCTTC.